This T cell receptor beta chain was captured by sequencing in a study of OX40 agonist ivuxolimab in advanced cancers. Assay: immunoSEQ multiplex PCR; the TCRdb copy retains only in-frame clones and omits some. The sample has about 59,000 clones; around 82% are singletons. V was trimmed by 6 bases and J by 4 bases, leaving 16 bases between them. This CDR3 has 14 amino acids. The germline gives CDR1 SGHRS, CDR2 YFSETQ. This specimen consisted of CD4+ or CD8+ T cells sorted from blood, obtained in a trial of the OX40 agonist ivuxolimab. The clonotype originates from an adult with an advanced solid tumor such as melanoma, head and neck, liver or kidney cancer. The chain recombines TRBV5-1 with TRBJ1-1, with D perhaps TRBD1 (5 bases). The CDR3 region is CASTAPGGVTEAFF. CDR3 nucleotides: TGCGCCAGCACCGCCCCCGGGGGGGTCACTGAAGCTTTCTTT. Supplemented by reference TRBV5-1 and TRBJ1-1, the full variable domain reads KAGVTQTPRYLIKTRGQQVTLSCSPISGHRSVSWYQQTPGQGLQFLFEYFSETQRNKGNFPGRFSGRQFSNSRSEMNVSTLELGDSALYLCASTAPGGVTEAFFGQGTRLTVV.